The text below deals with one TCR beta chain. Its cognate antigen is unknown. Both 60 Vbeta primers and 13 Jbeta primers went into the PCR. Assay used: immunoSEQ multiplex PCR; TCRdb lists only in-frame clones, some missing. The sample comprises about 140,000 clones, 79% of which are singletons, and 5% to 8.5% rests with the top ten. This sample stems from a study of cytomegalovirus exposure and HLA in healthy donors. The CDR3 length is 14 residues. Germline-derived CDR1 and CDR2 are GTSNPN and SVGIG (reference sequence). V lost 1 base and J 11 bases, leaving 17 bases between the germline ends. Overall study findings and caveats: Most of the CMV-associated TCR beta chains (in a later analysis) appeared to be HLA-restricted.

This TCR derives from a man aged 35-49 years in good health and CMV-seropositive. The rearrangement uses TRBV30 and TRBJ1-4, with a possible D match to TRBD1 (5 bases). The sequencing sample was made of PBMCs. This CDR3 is CAWSAGGGGLKLFF. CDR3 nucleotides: TGTGCCTGGAGTGCGGGGGGGGGAGGACTGAAACTGTTTTTT.